The rows below give T cell receptor beta chains drawn from one sample of a study of CD8 T cells in ankylosing spondylitis. Each CDR3 protein is one row after TCRdb ran MiXCR on the 5' RACE reads. The sample has some 400,000 distinct CDR3 sequences, approximately 20% seen once. Sequencing was done on a sample of blood, either unsorted or a sorted T cell fraction (not recorded which). The origin of the receptors is a male donor with ankylosing spondylitis. Both conserved end residues are part of each CDR3. The D gene is left open where the match is weak. The size entry is marked missing in some rows and otherwise reads once, few, many or a size class.

size: -
D: TRBD1
V: TRBV20-1
J: TRBJ2-2
CDR3: CSARTGNIGELFF
DNA: TGCAGTGCTAGGACAGGGAACATCGGGGAGCTGTTTTTT

size: -
D: -
V: TRBV20-1
J: TRBJ2-1
CDR3: CSASEYNEQFF
DNA: TGCAGTGCCTCTGAGTACAATGAGCAGTTCTTC

size: many
D: TRBD1
V: TRBV2
J: TRBJ1-5
CDR3: CASSGTGMFQPQHF
DNA: TGTGCCAGCAGCGGGACAGGTATGTTTCAGCCCCAGCATTTT

size: many
D: TRBD2
V: TRBV29-1
J: TRBJ2-1
CDR3: CSVMTTGGHNEQFF
DNA: TGCAGCGTTATGACAACGGGGGGGCACAATGAGCAGTTCTTC

size: -
D: TRBD2
V: TRBV25-1
J: TRBJ2-1
CDR3: CASSERGLAGPNEQFF
DNA: TGTGCCAGCAGTGAAAGGGGACTAGCGGGACCCAATGAGCAGTTCTTC

size: -
D: -
V: TRBV18
J: TRBJ1-1
CDR3: CASSPELLDRNTEAFF
DNA: TGTGCCAGCTCACCTGAGTTACTCGACAGGAACACTGAAGCTTTCTTT

size: few
D: TRBD1
V: TRBV4-2
J: TRBJ2-1
CDR3: CASSQEGPGQGGTTEQFF
DNA: TGTGCCAGCAGCCAAGAGGGCCCGGGACAGGGGGGCACAACTGAGCAGTTCTTC

size: few
D: -
V: TRBV20-1
J: TRBJ2-3
CDR3: CSARGDFVGGTDTQYF
DNA: TGCAGTGCTAGAGGGGATTTTGTAGGAGGAACAGATACGCAGTATTTT

size: few
D: -
V: TRBV6-1
J: TRBJ1-5
CDR3: CAITAGRRNQPQHF
DNA: TGTGCCATTACAGCGGGTCGAAGAAATCAGCCCCAGCATTTT

size: -
D: TRBD2
V: TRBV5-1
J: TRBJ2-3
CDR3: CASRRNGLAGTDTQYF
DNA: TGCGCCAGCAGGCGAAACGGACTAGCGGGAACAGATACGCAGTATTTT

size: -
D: -
V: TRBV20-1
J: TRBJ2-2
CDR3: CSARLWGRPMGTGELFF
DNA: TGCAGTGCTAGACTCTGGGGGCGGCCTATGGGCACCGGGGAGCTGTTTTTT

size: -
D: TRBD1
V: TRBV20-1
J: TRBJ1-1
CDR3: CSARDRISNFGTEAFF
DNA: TGCAGTGCTAGGGACAGGATTAGTAATTTTGGCACTGAAGCTTTCTTT

size: -
D: TRBD2
V: TRBV5-5
J: TRBJ2-1
CDR3: CASSLISSGYNEQFF
DNA: TGTGCCAGCAGCTTGATTTCTAGCGGTTACAATGAGCAGTTCTTC

size: few
D: TRBD2
V: TRBV5-1
J: TRBJ2-7
CDR3: CASSYTSGRLNEQYF
DNA: TGCGCCAGCAGCTATACTAGCGGGAGGTTGAACGAGCAGTACTTC

size: -
D: -
V: TRBV7-2
J: TRBJ2-1
CDR3: CASSSQGPSEQFF
DNA: TGTGCCAGCAGCTCCCAGGGACCGTCAGAGCAGTTCTTC

size: -
D: -
V: TRBV7-9
J: TRBJ2-7
CDR3: CASSRGPNALHEQYF
DNA: TGTGCCAGCAGCCGTGGACCAAATGCGCTCCACGAGCAGTACTTC

size: -
D: -
V: TRBV3-1
J: TRBJ1-1
CDR3: CASSQHGEAFF
DNA: TGTGCCAGCAGCCAACACGGGGAAGCTTTCTTT

size: -
D: TRBD2
V: TRBV12-3/TRBV12-4
J: TRBJ2-1
CDR3: CASSTGTSGLSSYNEQFF
DNA: TGTGCCAGCAGTACCGGGACTAGCGGACTAAGCTCCTACAATGAGCAGTTCTTC

size: few
D: -
V: TRBV28
J: TRBJ2-3
CDR3: CASRIQESTDTQYF
DNA: TGTGCCAGCAGAATACAGGAAAGCACAGATACGCAGTATTTT

size: -
D: -
V: TRBV10-3
J: TRBJ2-5
CDR3: CASRGRGDQETQYF
DNA: TGTGCCTCTAGGGGACGGGGAGACCAAGAGACCCAGTACTTC

size: few
D: -
V: TRBV12-3/TRBV12-4
J: TRBJ2-3
CDR3: CASSGGRLVTDTQYF
DNA: TGTGCCAGCAGTGGAGGGAGACTAGTAACAGATACGCAGTATTTT

size: -
D: TRBD2
V: TRBV7-7
J: TRBJ2-1
CDR3: CASSSLAGGSVDNEQFF
DNA: TGTGCTAGCAGCTCTTTAGCGGGAGGTAGTGTTGACAATGAGCAGTTCTTC

size: few
D: -
V: TRBV12-3/TRBV12-4
J: TRBJ1-6
CDR3: CASSYSSYNSPLHF
DNA: TGTGCCAGCAGCTACAGCTCCTATAATTCACCCCTCCACTTT

size: few
D: TRBD2
V: TRBV20-1
J: TRBJ2-1
CDR3: CSASTPPRREGKQFF
DNA: TGCAGTGCCTCGACCCCCCCCCGACGGGAGGGAAAGCAGTTCTTC

size: -
D: TRBD1
V: TRBV20-1
J: TRBJ1-3
CDR3: CSATTGDGNTIYF
DNA: TGCAGTGCAACCACAGGGGATGGAAACACCATATATTTT

size: few
D: -
V: TRBV10-1
J: TRBJ2-3
CDR3: CASSETSTDTQYF
DNA: TGCGCCAGCAGTGAGACTAGCACAGATACGCAGTATTTT

size: -
D: -
V: TRBV28
J: TRBJ1-5
CDR3: CASSKTRAQPQHF
DNA: TGTGCCAGCAGCAAGACCAGGGCCCAGCCCCAGCATTTT

size: -
D: -
V: TRBV7-2
J: TRBJ2-1
CDR3: CASSPSGVPYNEQFF
DNA: TGTGCCAGCAGCCCTTCGGGAGTACCCTACAATGAGCAGTTCTTC

size: few
D: -
V: TRBV7-6
J: TRBJ1-1
CDR3: CASSFLTNTEAFF
DNA: TGTGCCAGCAGCTTTTTAACGAACACTGAAGCTTTCTTT

size: few
D: -
V: TRBV10-3
J: TRBJ2-2
CDR3: CAIPSREGNTGELFF
DNA: TGTGCCATCCCCTCCAGAGAGGGGAACACCGGGGAGCTGTTTTTT

size: few
D: -
V: TRBV7-8
J: TRBJ2-2
CDR3: CASRKAQGHLTGELFF
DNA: TGTGCCAGCAGAAAAGCCCAGGGGCACCTGACCGGGGAGCTGTTTTTT

size: -
D: -
V: TRBV24-1
J: TRBJ1-6
CDR3: CATSDSPDSRSYNSPLHF
DNA: TGTGCCACCAGTGATTCCCCGGACAGCCGCTCCTATAATTCACCCCTCCACTTT

size: -
D: TRBD1
V: TRBV6-1
J: TRBJ1-6
CDR3: CASSLDRINSPLHF
DNA: TGTGCCAGCAGCTTGGACAGGATTAATTCACCCCTCCACTTT

size: few
D: -
V: TRBV5-1
J: TRBJ2-3
CDR3: CASSLDNPVDTQYF
DNA: TGCGCCAGCAGCTTGGACAACCCCGTAGATACGCAGTATTTT

size: -
D: TRBD2
V: TRBV9
J: TRBJ2-1
CDR3: CASSKSSGSSFHNEQFF
DNA: TGTGCCAGCAGCAAGTCTAGCGGGAGTAGTTTCCACAATGAGCAGTTCTTC

size: few
D: -
V: TRBV5-1
J: TRBJ1-4
CDR3: CASSLEAEKLFF
DNA: TGCGCCAGCAGCTTGGAGGCCGAAAAACTGTTTTTT

size: -
D: TRBD1
V: TRBV7-2
J: TRBJ2-7
CDR3: CASSLVPTGGTYEQYF
DNA: TGTGCCAGCAGCTTAGTGCCGACAGGGGGGACCTACGAGCAGTACTTC

size: -
D: TRBD2
V: TRBV5-1
J: TRBJ2-1
CDR3: CASKGNSGLSYNEQFF
DNA: TGCGCCAGCAAGGGGAATAGCGGGCTCTCCTACAATGAGCAGTTCTTC

size: -
D: TRBD2
V: TRBV5-1
J: TRBJ2-3
CDR3: CASSHVAGGPEDTQYF
DNA: TGCGCCAGCAGTCACGTAGCGGGAGGGCCGGAAGATACGCAGTATTTT

size: few
D: -
V: TRBV5-5
J: TRBJ1-4
CDR3: CASSFWGRESEKLFF
DNA: TGTGCCAGCAGCTTTTGGGGTCGCGAGAGTGAAAAACTGTTTTTT

size: few
D: -
V: TRBV29-1
J: TRBJ2-5
CDR3: CSVGHQETQYF
DNA: TGCAGCGTCGGACACCAAGAGACCCAGTACTTC

size: -
D: -
V: TRBV20-1
J: TRBJ1-6
CDR3: CSASESGRADSPLHF
DNA: TGCAGTGCTTCGGAATCCGGCAGGGCGGATTCACCCCTCCACTTT

size: -
D: TRBD1
V: TRBV3-1
J: TRBJ2-7
CDR3: CASSPRQGTSEQYF
DNA: TGTGCCAGCAGCCCCCGACAGGGTACTAGCGAGCAGTACTTC

size: few
D: TRBD1
V: TRBV7-3
J: TRBJ1-2
CDR3: CASSLRGGGWGGYTF
DNA: TGTGCCAGCAGCTTAAGAGGGGGCGGATGGGGTGGCTACACCTTC